A single count supports the clone carrying this T cell receptor (beta chain). This entry comes from a study of blood T cell repertoires in COVID-19. Overall study context: COVID-19 samples collected from the United States, Italy and Spain covered acute and convalescent phases. Nucleic acid was either cDNA or gDNA, and it came from T cells, B-cell-depleted T cells, or PBMCs.

V lost 7 bases to trimming and J lost 6 bases; unmatched junction nucleotides: 6. The CDR3 sequence is 13 residues long. The germline V gene encodes CDR1 SGHAT and CDR2 FQNNGV. Per the authors' pipeline: Scientists estimated how many nucleated cells there were by amplifying reference gene primers. Profiled with immunoSEQ multiplex PCR; TCRdb holds only in-frame clones, not every one. The V and J calls and clone size are taken from that table; D and trimming were inferred from the DNA. There are 65,000 to 100,000 clones in the sample; around 88% occur only once, and roughly 4.8% lies in the top ten. V gene TRBV11-2 combines with J gene TRBJ2-7, with TRBD2 matching 10 bases. The origin of this receptor is a woman over 75 with acute or convalescent COVID-19. Sequenced input: peripheral blood. CDR3 amino acids: CASTPSGGFEQYF. The CDR3 DNA follows: TGTGCCAGCACCCCTAGCGGGGGCTTCGAGCAGTACTTC.